Reported below is one TCR beta chain. This record comes from a study of blood T cell dynamics during melanoma immunotherapy. Time point reported: week 3, after first cycle of checkpoint inhibitor. Sampling occurred pretreatment (T0) and at week 3 (W3), after cycle one of checkpoint blockade. Clones were sequenced by immunoSEQ multiplex PCR, and TCRdb holds only the in-frame ones, with some missing. The sample shows some 12,000 clones, 70% to 90% of them seen only once. Trimming pared 1 base from V and 5 bases from J, leaving 15 bases between. CDR1 and CDR2 (germline): LGHNA, YSLEER. The CDR3 has 15 residues.

Specimen: blood, collected from a patient treated with checkpoint blockade. The receptor was derived from a human donor with melanoma. The chain carries TRBV4-3 and TRBJ2-7; maybe TRBD1 (6 bases). The CDR3 nucleotides read TGCGCCAGCAGCCAAGCAGTTTACAGGGTCGACGAGCAGTACTTC. Translation gives CASSQAVYRVDEQYF.